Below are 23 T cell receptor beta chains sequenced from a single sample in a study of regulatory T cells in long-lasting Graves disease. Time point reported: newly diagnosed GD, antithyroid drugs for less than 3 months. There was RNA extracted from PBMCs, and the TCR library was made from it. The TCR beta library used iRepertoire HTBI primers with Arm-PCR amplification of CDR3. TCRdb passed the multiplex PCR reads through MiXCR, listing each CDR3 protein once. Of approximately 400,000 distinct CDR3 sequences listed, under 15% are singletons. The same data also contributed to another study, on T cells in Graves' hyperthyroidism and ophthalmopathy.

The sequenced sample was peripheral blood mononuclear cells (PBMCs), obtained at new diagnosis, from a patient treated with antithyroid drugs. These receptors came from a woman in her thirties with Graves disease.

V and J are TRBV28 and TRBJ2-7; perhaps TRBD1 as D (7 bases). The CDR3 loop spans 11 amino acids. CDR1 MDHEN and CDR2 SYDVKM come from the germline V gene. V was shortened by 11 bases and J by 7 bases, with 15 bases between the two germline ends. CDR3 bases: TGTGCCGTCCAGGGGGGAGGTGAGCAGTACTTC. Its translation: CAVQGGGEQYF.

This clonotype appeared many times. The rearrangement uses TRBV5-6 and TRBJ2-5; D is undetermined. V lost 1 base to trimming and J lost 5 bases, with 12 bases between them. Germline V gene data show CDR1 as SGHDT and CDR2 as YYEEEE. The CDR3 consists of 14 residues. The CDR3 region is CASSLKGIRETQYF. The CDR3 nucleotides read TGTGCCAGCAGCTTGAAAGGGATCCGGGAGACCCAGTACTTC.

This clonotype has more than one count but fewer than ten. CDR3 nucleotides: TGTGCCAGCAGTTTCGGGGGCCGAGTAGATGAGCAGTTCTTC. Its protein product is CASSFGGRVDEQFF. The chain couples TRBV27 to TRBJ2-1; D may match TRBD1 or TRBD2 (6 bases each). This CDR3 spans 14 amino acids. The germline V gene has CDR1 MNHEY and CDR2 SMNVEV (reference sequence). The germline V and J ends were trimmed by 3 bases and 8 bases, with 14 bases remaining between them.

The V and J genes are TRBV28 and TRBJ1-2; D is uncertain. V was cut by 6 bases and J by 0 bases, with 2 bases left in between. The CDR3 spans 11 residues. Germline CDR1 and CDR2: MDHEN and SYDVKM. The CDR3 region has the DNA TGTGCCAGCAGACCTAACTATGGCTACACCTTC. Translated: CASRPNYGYTF.

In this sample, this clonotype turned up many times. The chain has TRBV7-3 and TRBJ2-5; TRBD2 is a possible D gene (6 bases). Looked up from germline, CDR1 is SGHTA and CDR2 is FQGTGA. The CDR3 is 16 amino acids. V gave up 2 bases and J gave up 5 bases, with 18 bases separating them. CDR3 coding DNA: TGTGCCAGCAGCTTATCCGGGAGAAGTAGTAGGGAGACCCAGTACTTC. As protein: CASSLSGRSSRETQYF.

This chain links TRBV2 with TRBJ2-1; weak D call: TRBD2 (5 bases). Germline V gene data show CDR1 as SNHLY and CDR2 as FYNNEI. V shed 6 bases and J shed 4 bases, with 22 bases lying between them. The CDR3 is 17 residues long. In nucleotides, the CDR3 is TGTGCCAGCAGCCAAGATCTGTTCCCCGGGGTGTACAATGAGCAGTTCTTC. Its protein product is CASSQDLFPGVYNEQFF. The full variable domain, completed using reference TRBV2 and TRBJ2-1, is EPEVTQTPSHQVTQMGQEVILRCVPISNHLYFYWYRQILGQKVEFLVSFYNNEISEKSEIFDDQFSVERPDGSNFTLKIRSTKLEDSAMYFCASSQDLFPGVYNEQFFGPGTRLTVL.

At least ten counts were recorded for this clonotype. The CDR3 DNA reads TGTGCCAGCAGAGCCGTACTAGCGTCGAACACCGGGGAGCTGTTTTTT. Amino acid sequence: CASRAVLASNTGELFF. The J gene is TRBJ2-2, the V gene TRBV3-1, with TRBD2 matching over 7 bases. In germline, CDR1 is LGHDT, CDR2 YNNKEL (reference sequence). The CDR3 covers 16 residues. The trim removed 6 bases at V and 0 bases at J, leaving 7 bases unmatched.

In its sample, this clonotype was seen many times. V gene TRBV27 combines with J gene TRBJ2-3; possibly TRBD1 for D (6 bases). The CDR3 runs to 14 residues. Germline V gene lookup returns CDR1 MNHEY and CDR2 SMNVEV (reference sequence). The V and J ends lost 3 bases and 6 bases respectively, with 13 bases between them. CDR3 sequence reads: CASSFLQGRDTQYF. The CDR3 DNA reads TGTGCCAGCAGTTTTCTACAGGGCAGGGATACGCAGTATTTT.

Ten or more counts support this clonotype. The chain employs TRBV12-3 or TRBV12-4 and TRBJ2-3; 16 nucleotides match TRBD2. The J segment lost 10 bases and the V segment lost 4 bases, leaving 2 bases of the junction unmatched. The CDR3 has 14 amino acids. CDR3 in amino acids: CASSSGTSGRAQYF. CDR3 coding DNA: TGTGCCAGCAGTTCCGGGACTAGCGGGAGGGCGCAGTATTTT.

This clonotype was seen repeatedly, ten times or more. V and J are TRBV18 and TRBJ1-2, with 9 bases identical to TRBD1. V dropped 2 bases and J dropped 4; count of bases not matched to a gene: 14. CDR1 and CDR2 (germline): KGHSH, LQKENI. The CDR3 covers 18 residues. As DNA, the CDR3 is TGTGCCAGCTCACCAAGAGCCTCCGGGACAGGGCTGTCCTATGGCTACACCTTC. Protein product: CASSPRASGTGLSYGYTF. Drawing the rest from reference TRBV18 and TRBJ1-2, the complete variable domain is NAGVMQNPRHLVRRRGQEARLRCSPMKGHSHVYWYRQLPEEGLKFMVYLQKENIIDESGMPKERFSAEFPKEGPSILRIQQVVRGDSAAYFCASSPRASGTGLSYGYTFGSGTRLTVV.

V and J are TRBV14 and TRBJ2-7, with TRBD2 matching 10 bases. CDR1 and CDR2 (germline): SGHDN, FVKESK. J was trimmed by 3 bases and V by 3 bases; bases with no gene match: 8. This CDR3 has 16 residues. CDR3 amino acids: CASSHTSGINDYEQYF. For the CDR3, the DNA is TGTGCCAGCAGCCACACTAGCGGGATCAACGACTACGAGCAGTACTTC. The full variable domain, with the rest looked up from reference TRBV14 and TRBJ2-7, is EAGVTQFPSHSVIEKGQTVTLRCDPISGHDNLYWYRRVMGKEIKFLLHFVKESKQDESGMPNNRFLAERTGGTYSTLKVQPAELEDSGVYFCASSHTSGINDYEQYFGPGTRLTVT.

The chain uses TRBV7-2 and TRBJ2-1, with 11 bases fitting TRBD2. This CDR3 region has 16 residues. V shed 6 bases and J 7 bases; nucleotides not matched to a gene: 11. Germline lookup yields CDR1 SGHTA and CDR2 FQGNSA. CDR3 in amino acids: CASSLAYSGRGNEQFF. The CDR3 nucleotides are TGTGCCAGCAGTCTAGCGTATAGCGGGAGGGGGAATGAGCAGTTCTTC.

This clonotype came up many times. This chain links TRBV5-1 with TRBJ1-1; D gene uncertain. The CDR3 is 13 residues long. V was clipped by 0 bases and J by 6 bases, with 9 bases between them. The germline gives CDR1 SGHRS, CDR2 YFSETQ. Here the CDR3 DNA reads TGCGCCAGCAGCTTGGGTGGGTTCTCTGAAGCTTTCTTT. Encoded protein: CASSLGGFSEAFF.

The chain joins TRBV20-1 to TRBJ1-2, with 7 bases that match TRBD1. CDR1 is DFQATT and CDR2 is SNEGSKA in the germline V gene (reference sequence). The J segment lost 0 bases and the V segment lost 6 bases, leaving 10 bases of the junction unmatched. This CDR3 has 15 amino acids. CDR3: CSAPGGGSANYGYTF. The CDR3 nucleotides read TGCAGTGCCCCGGGAGGGGGCTCAGCTAACTATGGCTACACCTTC.

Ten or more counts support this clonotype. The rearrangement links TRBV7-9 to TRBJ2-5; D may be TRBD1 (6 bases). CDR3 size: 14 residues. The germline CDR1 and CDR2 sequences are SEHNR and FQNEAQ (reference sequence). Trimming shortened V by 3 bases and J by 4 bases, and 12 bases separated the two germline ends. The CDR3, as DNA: TGTGCCAGCAGCTTTGGTACAGGGAGAGAGACCCAGTACTTC. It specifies CASSFGTGRETQYF. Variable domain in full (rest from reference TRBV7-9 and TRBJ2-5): DTGVSQNPRHKITKRGQNVTFRCDPISEHNRLYWYRQTLGQGPEFLTYFQNEAQLEKSRLLSDRFSAERPKGSFSTLEIQRTEQGDSAMYLCASSFGTGRETQYFGPGTRLLVL.

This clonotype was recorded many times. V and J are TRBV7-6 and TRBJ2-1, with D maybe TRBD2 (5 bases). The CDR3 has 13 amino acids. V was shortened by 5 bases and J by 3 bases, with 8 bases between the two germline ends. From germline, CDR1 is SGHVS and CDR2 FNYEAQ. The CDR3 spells CASSRTSYNEQFF. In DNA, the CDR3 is TGTGCCAGCAGCCGCACTAGCTACAATGAGCAGTTCTTC.

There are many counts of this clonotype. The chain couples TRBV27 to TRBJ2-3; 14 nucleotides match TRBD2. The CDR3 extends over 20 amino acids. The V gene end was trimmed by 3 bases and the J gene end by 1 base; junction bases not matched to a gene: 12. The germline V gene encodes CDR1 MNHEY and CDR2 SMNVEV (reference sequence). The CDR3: CASSFLHGTSGSSGTDTQYF. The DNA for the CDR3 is TGTGCCAGCAGTTTTCTTCACGGGACTAGCGGGAGTAGCGGCACAGATACGCAGTATTTT.

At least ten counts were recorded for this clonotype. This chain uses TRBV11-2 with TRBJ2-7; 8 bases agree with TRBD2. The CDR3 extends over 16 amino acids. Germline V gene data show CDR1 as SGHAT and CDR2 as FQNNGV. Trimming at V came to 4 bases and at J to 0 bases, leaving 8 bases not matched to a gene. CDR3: CASSSRTSRSSYEQYF. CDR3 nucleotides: TGTGCCAGCAGCTCGAGGACTAGCCGAAGCTCCTACGAGCAGTACTTC.

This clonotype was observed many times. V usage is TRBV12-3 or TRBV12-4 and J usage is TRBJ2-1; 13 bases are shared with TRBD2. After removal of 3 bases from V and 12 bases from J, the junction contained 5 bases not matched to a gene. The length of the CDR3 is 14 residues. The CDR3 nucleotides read TGTGCCAGCAGTTTCCGACTAGCGGGAGGTCTGCAGTTCTTC. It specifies CASSFRLAGGLQFF.

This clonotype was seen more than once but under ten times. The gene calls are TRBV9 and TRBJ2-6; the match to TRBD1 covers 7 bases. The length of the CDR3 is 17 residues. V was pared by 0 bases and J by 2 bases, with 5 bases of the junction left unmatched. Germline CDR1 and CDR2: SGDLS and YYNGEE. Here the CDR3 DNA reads TGTGCCAGCAGCGTAGTTGTGACAGGGCCTGGGGCCAACGTCCTGACTTTC. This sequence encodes CASSVVVTGPGANVLTF.

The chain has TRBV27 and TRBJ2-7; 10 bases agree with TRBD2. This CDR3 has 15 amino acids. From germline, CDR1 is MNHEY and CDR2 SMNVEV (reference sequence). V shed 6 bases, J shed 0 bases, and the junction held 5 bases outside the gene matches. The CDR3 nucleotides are TGTGCCAGCAGAACTAGCGGGGCCAGCTCCTACGAGCAGTACTTC. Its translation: CASRTSGASSYEQYF.

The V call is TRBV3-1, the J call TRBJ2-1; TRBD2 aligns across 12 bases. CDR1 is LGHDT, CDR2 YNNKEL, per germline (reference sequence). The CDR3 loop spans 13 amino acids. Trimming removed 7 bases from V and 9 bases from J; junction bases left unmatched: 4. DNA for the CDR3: TGTGCCAGCACCAGGACTAGCGGGACTGAGCAGTTCTTC. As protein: CASTRTSGTEQFF.

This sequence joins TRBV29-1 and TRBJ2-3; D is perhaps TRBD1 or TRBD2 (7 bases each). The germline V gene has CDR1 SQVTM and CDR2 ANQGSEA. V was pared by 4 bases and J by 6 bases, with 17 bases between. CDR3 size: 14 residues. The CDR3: CSVGGGGLPDTQYF. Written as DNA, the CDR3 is TGCAGCGTTGGGGGAGGGGGCCTTCCGGATACGCAGTATTTT.